The next 26 T cell receptor beta chains were all read from a single sample in a study of cytomegalovirus exposure and HLA in healthy donors. PCR involved 60 Vbeta and 13 Jbeta primers. Sequencing was performed with immunoSEQ multiplex PCR; in TCRdb, only in-frame clones are kept and a portion is missing. Of 140,000 to 150,000 clones in the sample, about 73% were seen once. The sequenced sample was PBMCs. These receptors were obtained from a middle-aged man in good health and CMV-seropositive.

The chain has TRBV5-4 and TRBJ1-4, with D hard to call. V lost 0 bases and J lost 0, with 9 bases in between. The CDR3 runs to 16 residues. Germline V gene data show CDR1 as SGHNT and CDR2 as YYREEE (reference sequence). CDR3 amino acids: CASSLGQVSTNEKLFF. For the CDR3, the DNA is TGTGCCAGCAGCTTGGGGCAGGTGTCAACTAATGAAAAACTGTTTTTT.

To note about this clone: At one end, the junction sequence differs from germline, possibly due to a read error. The chain has TRBV28 and TRBJ2-5, with 8 positions matching TRBD2. Germline V gene lookup returns CDR1 MDHEN and CDR2 SYDVKM. The CDR3 length is 16 residues. CDR3 region: CDSMGLSGRREETQYF. The CDR3 DNA sequence: TGTGACAGCATGGGGTTAAGCGGGAGACGTGAAGAGACCCAGTACTTC.

DNA for the CDR3: TGTGCCAGCTCAGCGACAGGGAGCGAGGGAACTGAAGCTTTCTTT. It yields the protein CASSATGSEGTEAFF. The chain couples TRBV18 to TRBJ1-1; 7 nucleotides agree with TRBD1. Trimming at V came to 5 bases and at J to 5 bases, leaving 11 bases not matched to a gene. The germline V gene encodes CDR1 KGHSH and CDR2 LQKENI. This CDR3 region has 15 residues.

In its sample, this clone was seen a few times. V gene TRBV2 combines with J gene TRBJ2-3; 8 bases align to TRBD1. The CDR3 has 16 amino acids. J was trimmed by 1 base and V by 8 bases; bases with no gene match: 11. Germline lookup yields CDR1 SNHLY and CDR2 FYNNEI. The CDR3 reads CASGRTGTWGTDTQYF. The CDR3 bases are TGTGCCAGCGGACGGACAGGGACCTGGGGCACAGATACGCAGTATTTT.

The rearrangement links TRBV11-3 to TRBJ2-3; D not certain. The CDR3 sequence is 12 residues long. Trimming cost V 6 bases and J 2 bases, with 6 bases left between them. The V gene's germline CDR1 is SGHNT and CDR2 YENEEA. Here the CDR3 reads CASRTLTDTQYF. The CDR3 DNA is TGTGCCAGCAGAACTCTCACAGATACGCAGTATTTT.

This chain connects TRBV15 to TRBJ2-7, with D possibly being TRBD2 (6 bases). CDR1 is LNHNV and CDR2 is YYDKDF in the germline V gene (reference sequence). V dropped 0 bases and J dropped 6 bases, with 6 bases sitting between them. CDR3 length: 12 residues. This CDR3 reads CATSREGGEQYF. Here the CDR3 DNA reads TGTGCCACCAGCAGAGAGGGAGGCGAGCAGTACTTC.

This chain joins TRBV5-5 and TRBJ2-7, with 8 bases aligning to TRBD1. CDR1 and CDR2 (germline): SGHKS, YYEKEE (reference sequence). J lost 0 bases, V lost 0 bases, and 8 bases had no gene match. The CDR3 length is 17 residues. Here the CDR3 reads CASSLGQGTFNSYEQYF. In DNA, the CDR3 is TGTGCCAGCAGCTTGGGACAGGGGACCTTTAACTCCTACGAGCAGTACTTC.

As DNA, the CDR3 is TGTGCTAGTGGTTTGTACGACTATAGCGGGGAGGTCACAGATACGCAGTATTTT. This codes for CASGLYDYSGEVTDTQYF. This chain uses TRBV12-5 with TRBJ2-3, with 8 bases that match TRBD2. Germline V lookup: CDR1 LGHNT, CDR2 FRNRAP. V was pared by 2 bases and J by 2 bases, with 12 bases of the junction left unmatched. The CDR3 runs to 18 residues.

The chain has TRBV10-1 and TRBJ2-7; D not resolved. Germline V gene sequence: CDR1 WNHNN, CDR2 SYGVQD (reference sequence). The CDR3 loop spans 13 amino acids. V was clipped by 6 bases and J by 5 bases, with 14 bases between them. CDR3 sequence (DNA): TGCGCCAGCAGATATATAGCTCCTGACGAGCAGTACTTC. The encoded protein is CASRYIAPDEQYF.

This chain links TRBV6-5 with TRBJ2-7; the D gene is possibly TRBD1 (6 bases). The germline V gene encodes CDR1 MNHEY and CDR2 SVGAGI. The CDR3 length is 13 residues. The V end lost 4 bases, the J end lost 0 bases, and 7 bases lay between the germline ends. The CDR3: CASSWTVSYEQYF. The DNA of the CDR3 is TGTGCCAGCAGTTGGACAGTCTCCTACGAGCAGTACTTC.

This chain joins TRBV7-9 and TRBJ1-1; D ambiguous. Germline CDR1 SEHNR, CDR2 FQNEAQ (reference sequence). Between the trimmed V and J ends, which lost 1 base and 3 bases, there was a span of 9 bases. The CDR3 is 14 amino acids. CDR3 DNA: TGTGCCAGCAGCTTAGTCTTTTTCTACACTGAAGCTTTCTTT. It yields the protein CASSLVFFYTEAFF.

The rearrangement uses TRBV10-1 and TRBJ2-7; 10 nucleotides agree with TRBD2. V shed 6 bases, J shed 3 bases, and the junction held 11 bases outside the gene matches. This CDR3 has 16 residues. Germline assignment: CDR1 WNHNN and CDR2 SYGVQD (reference sequence). Written as DNA, the CDR3 is TGCGCCAGCAGAGAGGGTATAGCGGGAGGACTCTACGAGCAGTACTTC. Protein: CASREGIAGGLYEQYF.

The V call is TRBV29-1, the J call TRBJ2-1, with 9 bases aligning to TRBD1. Germline CDR1 reads SQVTM; CDR2 reads ANQGSEA. Trimming removed 5 bases from V and 4 bases from J; junction bases left unmatched: 3. CDR3 length equals 13 residues. The CDR3 region has the DNA TGCAGCGTTTGGGACAGGGTATACAATGAGCAGTTCTTC. This gives the protein CSVWDRVYNEQFF.

The chain employs TRBV14 and TRBJ2-3; no reliable D call. The CDR3 is made up of 12 amino acids. Germline V lookup: CDR1 SGHDN, CDR2 FVKESK. V dropped 4 bases and J dropped 2 bases, with 4 bases sitting between them. CDR3 residues: CASSPYTDTQYF. CDR3 nucleotides: TGTGCCAGCAGCCCTTACACAGATACGCAGTATTTT.

Note on this clone: This sample includes further DNA sequences coding for the same CDR3. V gene TRBV19 combines with J gene TRBJ2-7; TRBD2 agrees at 8 bases. The CDR3 spans 13 residues. Trimming at V came to 3 bases and at J to 4 bases, leaving 2 bases not matched to a gene. The germline gives CDR1 LNHDA, CDR2 SQIVND (reference sequence). The CDR3 loop reads CASSIAGGYEQYF. As DNA, the CDR3 is TGTGCCAGTAGTATCGCGGGGGGTTACGAGCAGTACTTC. Full variable domain (outside the CDR3, taken from reference TRBV19 and TRBJ2-7): DGGITQSPKYLFRKEGQNVTLSCEQNLNHDAMYWYRQDPGQGLRLIYYSQIVNDFQKGDIAEGYSVSREKKESFPLTVTSAQKNPTAFYLCASSIAGGYEQYFGPGTRLTVT.

The CDR3 is CASSGTTGAHGNTIYF. The CDR3 coding sequence is TGTGCCAGCAGTGGGACGACAGGGGCTCATGGAAACACCATATATTTT. V and J are TRBV2 and TRBJ1-3; 8 positions match TRBD1. The V gene's germline CDR1 is SNHLY and CDR2 FYNNEI. The V gene end was trimmed by 4 bases and the J gene end by 3 bases; junction bases not matched to a gene: 8. The CDR3 is 16 amino acids.

The chain has TRBV5-6 and TRBJ2-2, with 10 bases aligning to TRBD2. This CDR3 spans 16 amino acids. Trimming at V came to 7 bases and at J to 0 bases, leaving 6 bases not matched to a gene. Germline loops: CDR1 SGHDT, CDR2 YYEEEE. The DNA for the CDR3 is TGTGCCAGCTCAGGAGCGGGAGGGTCGAACACCGGGGAGCTGTTTTTT. Translation gives CASSGAGGSNTGELFF. Full variable domain (missing parts from reference TRBV5-6 and TRBJ2-2): DAGVTQSPTHLIKTRGQQVTLRCSPKSGHDTVSWYQQALGQGPQFIFQYYEEEERQRGNFPDRFSGHQFPNYSSELNVNALLLGDSALYLCASSGAGGSNTGELFFGEGSRLTVL.

This clone is a singleton in its sample. This chain links TRBV5-4 with TRBJ2-1, with 7 bases aligning to TRBD1. V was clipped by 0 bases and J by 7 bases; unmatched bases: 1. There are 13 residues in the CDR3. Germline V gene lookup returns CDR1 SGHNT and CDR2 YYREEE (reference sequence). This CDR3 reads CASSLEGANEQFF. The CDR3 region has the DNA TGTGCCAGCAGCTTGGAGGGGGCTAATGAGCAGTTCTTC.

V usage is TRBV5-4 and J usage is TRBJ2-7; 15 nucleotides match TRBD2. Germline values: CDR1 SGHNT, CDR2 YYREEE (reference sequence). With 4 bases clipped from V and 5 bases from J, the junction kept 13 bases outside the gene matches. The CDR3 runs 18 residues. The CDR3 spells CASSPPGLAGGSFHEQYF. In DNA, the CDR3 is TGTGCCAGCAGCCCCCCCGGACTAGCGGGAGGGTCTTTCCACGAGCAGTACTTC.

This sequence joins TRBV4-3 and TRBJ2-4; 9 nucleotides align to TRBD1. The junction had 15 bases not matched to a gene; V was cut back by 3 bases and J by 0 bases. The CDR3 is 20 amino acids. The germline gives CDR1 LGHNA, CDR2 YSLEER. CDR3 loop: CASSQTGWTGVGIAKNIQYF. CDR3 sequence (DNA): TGCGCCAGCAGCCAGACCGGTTGGACAGGGGTGGGGATAGCCAAAAACATTCAGTACTTC.

The chain carries TRBV6-7 and TRBJ1-1; 9 nucleotides align to TRBD1. TRBV6-7 is treated as an ORF (open reading frame) with a function not yet certain. The CDR3 totals 14 residues. The V and J ends lost 6 bases and 1 base, in that order; junction bases with no gene match: 3. The CDR3 is CASSTTGGNTEAFF. Here the CDR3 DNA reads TGTGCCAGCAGCACGACAGGGGGGAACACTGAAGCTTTCTTT.

The CDR3 protein is CSVGLFENTQYF. The CDR3 DNA sequence: TGCAGCGTTGGACTATTTGAAAATACGCAGTATTTT. This chain joins TRBV29-1 and TRBJ2-3; D might be TRBD2 (5 bases). The V gene lost 4 bases and the J gene lost 7 bases, with 12 bases spanning the gap. CDR3 length: 12 residues. Germline-derived CDR1 and CDR2 are SQVTM and ANQGSEA.

The chain joins TRBV5-1 to TRBJ2-2; TRBD1 agrees at 7 bases. Germline V CDR1 and CDR2: SGHRS, YFSETQ. CDR3 length equals 16 residues. V lost 1 base and J lost 0; bases outside the gene matches: 3. In nucleotides, the CDR3 is TGCGCCAGCAGCTTGTTAGGGGGCTCGAACACCGGGGAGCTGTTTTTT. Its protein product is CASSLLGGSNTGELFF.

The chain employs TRBV5-4 and TRBJ2-7; D is perhaps TRBD1 (5 bases). V was trimmed by 8 bases and J by 7 bases, leaving 10 bases between them. The CDR3 is 10 amino acids. Germline loops: CDR1 SGHNT, CDR2 YYREEE (reference sequence). The CDR3 DNA reads TGTGCCAGGGCGAAGGGGGAGCAGTACTTC. The encoded protein is CARAKGEQYF.

This clone has a single count. The chain employs TRBV10-3 and TRBJ1-1; TRBD1 is a possible D gene (5 bases). The germline V gene has CDR1 ENHRY and CDR2 SYGVKD. The V gene lost 10 bases and the J gene lost 1 base, with 22 bases spanning the gap. This CDR3 contains 16 residues. The CDR3 nucleotides are TGTGCCACCACCCGACGGTCGGGGGGTGAGAACACTGAAGCTTTCTTT. Translating it yields CATTRRSGGENTEAFF.

CDR3 sequence (DNA): TGTGCCAGCAGCTATCAGGGGGCCGCTAACTATGGCTACACCTTC. Residues: CASSYQGAANYGYTF. V and J are TRBV9 and TRBJ1-2; 8 bases are a match to TRBD1. After removal of 4 bases from V and 0 bases from J, the junction contained 5 bases not matched to a gene. CDR3 length: 15 residues. The germline V gene has CDR1 SGDLS and CDR2 YYNGEE.